This paragraph covers one T cell receptor (beta chain) sequence. The sample belongs to a study of blood T cell repertoires in COVID-19. Study information: The United States, Italy and Spain provided the acute and convalescent COVID-19 samples. T cells, B-cell-depleted T cells, or PBMCs supplied cDNA or gDNA.

In the original processing: Estimated nucleated cell counts came from reference gene primer amplification. Repertoires were generated with immunoSEQ multiplex PCR, while TCRdb's copy carries only in-frame clones and drops some. V, J and clone size are taken as reported in that table, and D and trimming were inferred from the DNA itself. Of 85,000 or so clones in the sample, about 96% were seen once. V lost 0 bases to trimming and J lost 2 bases, with 10 bases between them. Germline lookup yields CDR1 SGHDN and CDR2 FVKESK. There are 15 residues in the CDR3. This sequence was found in a human donor with active COVID-19. The donor label of this sample is uncertain. Input material: peripheral blood. The rearrangement uses TRBV14 and TRBJ2-5; D is possibly TRBD2 (5 bases). The CDR3 DNA is TGTGCCAGCAGCCAAGATTTTGGGAGACAAGAGACCCAGTACTTC. Translated, it gives CASSQDFGRQETQYF. Using reference TRBV14 and TRBJ2-5 for the parts outside the CDR3, the full variable domain is EAGVTQFPSHSVIEKGQTVTLRCDPISGHDNLYWYRRVMGKEIKFLLHFVKESKQDESGMPNNRFLAERTGGTYSTLKVQPAELEDSGVYFCASSQDFGRQETQYFGPGTRLLVL.